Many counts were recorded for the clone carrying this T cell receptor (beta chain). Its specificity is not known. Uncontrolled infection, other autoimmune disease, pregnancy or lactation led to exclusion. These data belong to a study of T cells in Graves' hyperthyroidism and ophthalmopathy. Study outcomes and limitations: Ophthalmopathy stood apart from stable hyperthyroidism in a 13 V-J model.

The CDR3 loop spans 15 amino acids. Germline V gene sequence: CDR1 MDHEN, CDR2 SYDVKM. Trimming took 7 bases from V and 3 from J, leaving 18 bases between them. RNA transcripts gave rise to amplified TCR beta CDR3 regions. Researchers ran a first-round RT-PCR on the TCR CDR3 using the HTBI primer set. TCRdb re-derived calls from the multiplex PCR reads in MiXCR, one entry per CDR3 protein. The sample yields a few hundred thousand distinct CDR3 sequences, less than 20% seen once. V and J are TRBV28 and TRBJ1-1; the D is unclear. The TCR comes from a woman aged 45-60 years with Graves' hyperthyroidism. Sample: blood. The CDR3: CASTFDDRADTEAFF. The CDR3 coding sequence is TGTGCCAGCACCTTCGACGACCGCGCTGACACTGAAGCTTTCTTT.